Each of the 4 T cell receptor beta chains below was sequenced from the same sample in a study of CD8+CD57+ T cells in acquired aplastic anemia. CDR3 and TCR beta VDJ profiling relied on genomic DNA as the template. TCRdb reanalysed the reads using MiXCR and keeps one entry per CDR3 protein. The repertoire holds over 150,000 distinct CDR3 sequences, around half seen once, with approximately 12% in the top ten. CD8+CD57+ cell expansion had been shown by flow cytometry in patients chosen for sequencing. The sequencing sample was made of sorted CD4+, CD8+, or CD8+CD57+ T cells (not recorded which) from PBMCs. All receptors derive from a human donor with aplastic anemia.

This clonotype came up many times. The chain is built from TRBV15 and TRBJ2-2, with TRBD1 matching 8 bases. CDR1 and CDR2 (germline): LNHNV, YYDKDF (reference sequence). V was pared by 0 bases and J by 4 bases, with 1 base of the junction left unmatched. This CDR3 comprises 15 residues. In DNA form, the CDR3 reads TGTGCCACCAGCAGAGATACAGGGGGCACCGGGGAGCTGTTTTTT. Residues: CATSRDTGGTGELFF.

This clonotype was counted a few times. The chain joins TRBV7-2 to TRBJ1-6; unclear D gene. CDR1 is SGHTA and CDR2 is FQGNSA in the germline V gene. This CDR3 is 13 amino acids long. Trimming took 1 base from V and 6 from J, leaving 4 bases between them. CDR3 protein: CASSLDANSPLHF. CDR3 DNA: TGTGCCAGCAGCTTAGACGCTAATTCACCCCTCCACTTT.

There are many counts of this clonotype. The J gene is TRBJ2-1, the V gene TRBV5-1; 8 bases align to TRBD1. This CDR3 region has 12 residues. V shed 7 bases, J shed 10 bases, and the junction held 7 bases outside the gene matches. Germline V lookup: CDR1 SGHRS, CDR2 YFSETQ. The CDR3 region is CASSSGGREQFF. CDR3 coding DNA: TGCGCCAGCTCATCAGGGGGCCGGGAGCAGTTCTTC.

This clonotype showed up many times. The chain has TRBV14 and TRBJ1-6; D is unclear. The CDR3 sequence is 14 residues long. CDR1 is SGHDN, CDR2 FVKESK, per germline. V was pared by 3 bases and J by 9 bases, with 12 bases between. DNA of the CDR3: TGTGCCAGCAGCCACAGTCGGATCCCTTCACCCCTCCACTTT. The encoded protein is CASSHSRIPSPLHF.